This entry lists 5 T cell receptor beta chains sequenced from one sample in a study of blood T cell repertoires in COVID-19. The method was immunoSEQ multiplex PCR; TCRdb's version includes in-frame clones alone and lacks a portion of them. The table includes about 160,000 clones, 81% detected once. The material sequenced was PBMCs or T cells enriched from blood (not recorded which). Source of these receptors: a woman aged 40 to 50 with acute COVID-19.

The chain employs TRBV9 and TRBJ2-2, with TRBD1 as a possible D gene (5 bases). V lost 0 bases to trimming and J lost 0 bases, with 6 bases between them. The CDR3 sequence is 15 residues long. Per germline, CDR1 SGDLS and CDR2 YYNGEE. The CDR3 spells CASSVAGTNTGELFF. CDR3 coding DNA: TGTGCCAGCAGCGTAGCAGGGACGAACACCGGGGAGCTGTTTTTT.

The gene calls are TRBV28 and TRBJ1-6, with 8 bases fitting TRBD1. This CDR3 comprises 15 residues. Looked up from germline, CDR1 is MDHEN and CDR2 is SYDVKM. V lost 1 base and J lost 7; bases outside the gene matches: 3. The CDR3: CASSLSGQGNSPLHF. CDR3 DNA: TGTGCCAGCAGTTTATCCGGACAGGGAAATTCACCCCTCCACTTT.

This sequence joins TRBV7-6 and TRBJ1-2; TRBD1 matches 10 bases. After removal of 4 bases from V and 3 bases from J, the junction contained 14 bases not matched to a gene. This CDR3 region has 18 residues. Germline-derived CDR1 and CDR2 are SGHVS and FNYEAQ. The CDR3 sequence is CASSSFPGQGTDDYGYTF. The CDR3 DNA follows: TGTGCCAGCAGCTCCTTCCCGGGACAGGGGACTGATGACTATGGCTACACCTTC.

The gene calls are TRBV5-4 and TRBJ1-2, with 8 bases that match TRBD1. This CDR3 is 15 amino acids long. The germline CDR1 and CDR2 sequences are SGHNT and YYREEE (reference sequence). V dropped 0 bases and J dropped 3; count of bases not matched to a gene: 4. CDR3 DNA: TGTGCCAGCAGCTTGGGAGGACAGGGTCACTATGGCTACACCTTC. As protein: CASSLGGQGHYGYTF.

V is TRBV2 and J is TRBJ2-7; 7 bases line up with TRBD1. The CDR3 is made up of 14 amino acids. J was trimmed by 2 bases and V by 1 base; bases with no gene match: 2. The germline V gene encodes CDR1 SNHLY and CDR2 FYNNEI. CDR3: CASSEEQGPYEQYF. CDR3 bases: TGTGCCAGCAGTGAAGAACAGGGGCCCTACGAGCAGTACTTC.